These T cell receptor beta chains were read from a single sample in a study of T cell responses to AZD1222 COVID-19 vaccine. The method was immunoSEQ multiplex PCR; TCRdb's version includes in-frame clones alone and lacks a portion of them. Altogether some 150,000 clones are present, 70% to 90% being singletons, with the ten largest covering 8%. The material was peripheral blood, obtained on day 0 of AZD1222 vaccination. These receptors came from an adult in good health. Each CDR3 is given with its conserved first and last residue. A D gene is named only where the DNA matches it firmly. The size of a clone is reported for some rows only, either as once, few or many, or as a class for expanded clones.

cdr3_nt cdr3_aa v_call d_call j_call clone_size
TGTGCCAGCAGCCAGGGTTACTCTGGAAACACCATATATTTT CASSQGYSGNTIYF TRBV6-5 - TRBJ1-3 few
TGTGCCAGTAGTAATATCCTGAACACCGGGGAGCTGTTTTTT CASSNILNTGELFF TRBV19 - TRBJ2-2 -
TGTGCCAGCAGTTTAGGAGGTACAGGATATTTCCACGAGCAGTACTTC CASSLGGTGYFHEQYF TRBV28 - TRBJ2-7 -
TGTGCCAGCAGTTACGCGGCGAGCTCCTATAATTCACCCCTCCACTTT CASSYAASSYNSPLHF TRBV6-2/TRBV6-3 - TRBJ1-6 once
TGTGCCAGCAGTGAACTAGTCGGGAGTCACAAGGACACCGGGGAGCTGTTTTTT CASSELVGSHKDTGELFF TRBV6-1 - TRBJ2-2 -
TGTGCCAGCAGCTTTGGACAGGTCTCTGGAAACACCATATATTTT CASSFGQVSGNTIYF TRBV7-8 TRBD1 TRBJ1-3 -
TGTGCCAGCAGCTTAGACGGGGTGAACACTGAAGCTTTCTTT CASSLDGVNTEAFF TRBV11-3 - TRBJ1-1 -
TGCGCCAGCAGCTTGGCGGCAGGGAAGGAGACCCAGTACTTC CASSLAAGKETQYF TRBV5-1 - TRBJ2-5 -
TGTGCCAGCAGTGGTCTAGGGTATCAGCCCCAGCATTTT CASSGLGYQPQHF TRBV12-3/TRBV12-4 - TRBJ1-5 -
TGTGCCAGTAGTATCAAAGTCGAGGGGAACTATGGCTACACCTTC CASSIKVEGNYGYTF TRBV19 - TRBJ1-2 -
TGTGCCAGTAGTATATCGTGGGGGTCGGGCGCTGAAGCTTTCTTT CASSISWGSGAEAFF TRBV19 - TRBJ1-1 -
TGTGCCAGCAGTTTACAGGGCACGAACACTGAAGCTTTCTTT CASSLQGTNTEAFF TRBV2 - TRBJ1-1 -
TGTGCCAGCAGTTACTCTCAGGGGGTGACCACCTTC CASSYSQGVTTF TRBV6-5 TRBD1 TRBJ1-2 -
TGCGCCAGCAGCGGCGGGGAGGGAGGAGATACGCAGTATTTT CASSGGEGGDTQYF TRBV5-1 TRBD2 TRBJ2-3 -
TGTGCCAGCTCACCAGTCTCCCTAGCGGGGTCCGAGCAGTACTTC CASSPVSLAGSEQYF TRBV18 TRBD2 TRBJ2-7 -
TGTGCCAGCAGCTTATACGACACAGCTAACTATGGCTACACCTTC CASSLYDTANYGYTF TRBV7-9 - TRBJ1-2 -
TGTGCCAGCAGTTCGAACAGGGGGCTTAACTATGGCTACACCTTC CASSSNRGLNYGYTF TRBV28 TRBD1 TRBJ1-2 -
TGTGCCAGCAGCTCCAAATCCGGCCTTATGAGGGCCTACGAGCAGTACTTC CASSSKSGLMRAYEQYF TRBV7-8 - TRBJ2-7 -
TGTGCCAGCAGTTTAGGGTTTGGATCGAACACCATATATTTT CASSLGFGSNTIYF TRBV27 - TRBJ1-3 -
TGTGCCCTCAAAGTTGAGCAGTACTTC CALKVEQYF TRBV25-1 - TRBJ2-7 few
TGTGCCAGCAGCTTGGAACAGGGAAATGAAAAACTGTTTTTT CASSLEQGNEKLFF TRBV7-2 - TRBJ1-4 -
TGCGCCAGCAGCCAAGCGGACGGGGGAGGCTATGGCTACACCTTC CASSQADGGGYGYTF TRBV4-1 - TRBJ1-2 once
TGTGCCAGCAGACCCCTCCCTAGCGGAAGGAACAATGAGCAGTTCTTC CASRPLPSGRNNEQFF TRBV5-6 TRBD2 TRBJ2-1 -
TGTGCCAGCACTCCTCTGGGGATGAATTCGGCCCTCCACTTT CASTPLGMNSALHF TRBV2 - TRBJ1-6 -
TGTGCCAGCACCCGGGGGACAGGGTCCTACGAGCAGTACTTC CASTRGTGSYEQYF TRBV6-4 TRBD1 TRBJ2-7 -
TGTGCCAGCAGTGAATCCGGGGGGGTGCAGACCCAGTACTTC CASSESGGVQTQYF TRBV25-1 TRBD2 TRBJ2-5 -
TGTGCCAGCAGCTGGGAGGTATCCGGGGAGCTGTTTTTT CASSWEVSGELFF TRBV5-5 - TRBJ2-2 -
TGTGCCAGCAGTTTTGGGCAGTACGAGCAGTACTTC CASSFGQYEQYF TRBV12-3/TRBV12-4 - TRBJ2-7 -
TGTGCCAGCAGTCCCCGGACAGCTAGCACAGATACGCAGTATTTT CASSPRTASTDTQYF TRBV28 - TRBJ2-3 -
TGCGCCAGCAGCCCCGGGACTACGGAGACCCAGTACTTC CASSPGTTETQYF TRBV5-1 TRBD2 TRBJ2-5 -
TGTGCCAGCAGCCGTCCCGGGACTAGCCGATACACCACGCAGTATTTT CASSRPGTSRYTTQYF TRBV14 TRBD2 TRBJ2-3 once
TGCGCCAGCAGCGACGGGACGGCGGACAATCAGCCCCAGCATTTT CASSDGTADNQPQHF TRBV5-1 - TRBJ1-5 -
TGTGCCAGCACAACGAACCTAGCCCAATATGAGCAGTTCTTC CASTTNLAQYEQFF TRBV6-5 - TRBJ2-1 -
TGCGCCAGCAGTTCCGGGCAATCTGAAGCTTTCTTT CASSSGQSEAFF TRBV10-1 - TRBJ1-1 -
TGTGCCAGCAGCCCCCCGGGAGCCATGAACACTGAAGCTTTCTTT CASSPPGAMNTEAFF TRBV4-2 - TRBJ1-1 few
TGCAGCGTTGACCCGGGGAGGGGTACAGATACGCAGTATTTT CSVDPGRGTDTQYF TRBV29-1 TRBD2 TRBJ2-3 -